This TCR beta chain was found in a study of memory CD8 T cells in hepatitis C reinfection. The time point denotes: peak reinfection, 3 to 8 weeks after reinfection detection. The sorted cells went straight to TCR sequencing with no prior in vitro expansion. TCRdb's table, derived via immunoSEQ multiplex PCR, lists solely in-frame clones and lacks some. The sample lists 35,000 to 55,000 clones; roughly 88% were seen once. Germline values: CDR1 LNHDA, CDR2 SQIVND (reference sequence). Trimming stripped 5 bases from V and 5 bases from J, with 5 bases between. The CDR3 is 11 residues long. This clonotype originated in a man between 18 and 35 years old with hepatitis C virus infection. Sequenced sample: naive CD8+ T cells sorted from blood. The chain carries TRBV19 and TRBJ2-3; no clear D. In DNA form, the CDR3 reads TGTGCCAGTAGTCCAGGAGATACGCAGTATTTT. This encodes CASSPGDTQYF.